The 11 T cell receptor beta chains below were found in one sample sequenced in a study of blood T cell repertoires in COVID-19. The repertoire was sequenced with immunoSEQ multiplex PCR; TCRdb's copy has only in-frame clones and lacks some. The top ten clones hold approximately 2.3% of a sample with 150,000 to 200,000 clones, roughly nine tenths of them seen once. Sequencing was carried out using PBMCs or T cells enriched from blood (not recorded which). The receptors derive from a woman aged 40 to 50 with acute COVID-19.

V and J are TRBV2 and TRBJ2-7; D not resolved. Germline V gene lookup returns CDR1 SNHLY and CDR2 FYNNEI. The CDR3 extends over 14 amino acids. V gave up 7 bases and J gave up 2 bases, with 15 bases separating them. CDR3 nucleotide sequence: TGTGCCAGCAAGGTGATCAGCGATACCTACGAGCAGTACTTC. It codes for CASKVISDTYEQYF.

The chain is built from TRBV9 and TRBJ2-3, with 7 bases identical to TRBD2. The V gene's germline CDR1 is SGDLS and CDR2 YYNGEE. With 0 bases clipped from V and 4 bases from J, the junction kept 11 bases outside the gene matches. The CDR3 sequence is 17 residues long. The CDR3 loop reads CASSVVLWRGRADTQYF. The CDR3 nucleotides read TGTGCCAGCAGCGTAGTATTATGGCGGGGGAGGGCAGATACGCAGTATTTT.

The V call is TRBV30, the J call TRBJ2-2, with a tentative D call TRBD2 (6 bases). The V end was cut by 1 base, the J end by 2 bases, with 11 bases between. The CDR3 runs to 15 residues. Germline lookup yields CDR1 GTSNPN and CDR2 SVGIG (reference sequence). Here the CDR3 DNA reads TGTGCCTGGAGTGCGGGTGCGGGAAACACCGGGGAGCTGTTTTTT. Translation: CAWSAGAGNTGELFF. Using reference TRBV30 and TRBJ2-2 for the parts outside the CDR3, the full variable domain is SQTIHQWPATLVQPVGSPLSLECTVEGTSNPNLYWYRQAAGRGLQLLFYSVGIGQISSEVPQNLSASRPQDRQFILSSKKLLLSDSGFYLCAWSAGAGNTGELFFGEGSRLTVL.

The chain combines TRBV6-2 or TRBV6-3 with TRBJ2-7; 11 bases fit TRBD2. This CDR3 spans 17 amino acids. Germline loops: CDR1 MNHEY, CDR2 SVGEGT. Trimming took 4 bases from V and 2 from J; bases not matched to a gene: 10. The CDR3 sequence: CASSSLTLAGGTYEQYF. The CDR3, as DNA: TGTGCCAGCAGTTCCCTTACCCTAGCGGGGGGTACCTACGAGCAGTACTTC.

The V call is TRBV5-4, the J call TRBJ1-5, with D hard to call. The germline V gene has CDR1 SGHNT and CDR2 YYREEE (reference sequence). The V gene lost 0 bases and the J gene lost 0 bases, with 7 bases spanning the gap. The CDR3 runs 15 residues. Here the CDR3 DNA reads TGTGCCAGCAGCTTGGGCGGAAATAGCAATCAGCCCCAGCATTTT. This encodes CASSLGGNSNQPQHF.

This sequence joins TRBV28 and TRBJ1-5, with D possibly TRBD1 on 5 matching bases. This CDR3 contains 14 residues. Germline CDR1 MDHEN, CDR2 SYDVKM. The germline V and J ends were trimmed by 1 base and 3 bases, with 7 bases remaining between them. The CDR3 sequence is CASSLSGYNQPQHF. The CDR3 DNA is TGTGCCAGCAGTTTATCAGGGTACAATCAGCCCCAGCATTTT.

V gene TRBV5-6 combines with J gene TRBJ1-4; 7 nucleotides agree with TRBD1. The J segment lost 5 bases and the V segment lost 4 bases, leaving 11 bases of the junction unmatched. The CDR3 loop spans 16 amino acids. The germline gives CDR1 SGHDT, CDR2 YYEEEE. Written as DNA, the CDR3 is TGTGCCAGCAGCCCCCTGGGGTGGACAGGAAATGAAAAACTGTTTTTT. Translating it yields CASSPLGWTGNEKLFF.

This clone came up once. The chain uses TRBV7-9 and TRBJ1-1; TRBD1 matches 9 bases. J gave up 11 bases and V 5 bases, and 3 bases lay outside the gene matches. This CDR3 contains 11 residues. Germline V lookup: CDR1 SEHNR, CDR2 FQNEAQ (reference sequence). CDR3 sequence reads: CASSRTGEAFF. CDR3 DNA: TGTGCCAGCAGCCGGACAGGGGAGGCTTTCTTT.

The rearrangement joins TRBV6-2 or TRBV6-3 to TRBJ1-3; D is uncertain. The CDR3 spans 16 residues. From germline, CDR1 is MNHEY and CDR2 SVGEGT. V was trimmed by 2 bases and J by 2 bases, leaving 13 bases between them. The chain's CDR3 is CASSYGLPRTGNTIYF. In nucleotides, the CDR3 is TGTGCCAGCAGTTACGGACTTCCCAGGACTGGAAACACCATATATTTT.

There are a few counts of this clone. The CDR3 sequence is CASSLGTGGPQQYF. The CDR3 DNA reads as TGTGCCAGCAGCTTGGGGACAGGGGGCCCCCAGCAGTACTTC. This chain joins TRBV5-4 and TRBJ2-7; 11 nucleotides match TRBD1. The CDR3 runs 14 residues. Germline V CDR1 and CDR2: SGHNT, YYREEE (reference sequence). V was clipped by 0 bases and J by 8 bases; unmatched bases: 4.

This CDR3 reads CASSLDRGRTPEAFF. The CDR3 bases are TGTGCCAGCAGCCTCGACAGGGGGCGGACTCCTGAAGCTTTCTTT. V usage is TRBV5-4 and J usage is TRBJ1-1; 10 nucleotides align to TRBD1. This CDR3 region has 15 residues. The germline gives CDR1 SGHNT, CDR2 YYREEE (reference sequence). J was trimmed by 6 bases and V by 4 bases; bases with no gene match: 9. Together with reference TRBV5-4 and TRBJ1-1, the CDR3 gives the full variable domain: ETGVTQSPTHLIKTRGQQVTLRCSSQSGHNTVSWYQQALGQGPQFIFQYYREEENGRGNFPPRFSGLQFPNYSSELNVNALELDDSALYLCASSLDRGRTPEAFFGQGTRLTVV.